The source of this T cell receptor (beta chain) is a study of human T cells and chemical hapten exposure. This clonotype was counted at least ten times. Its target is not known. The time point is: pre-sensitization, week 0. Sample treatment: therapeutic diphenylcyclopropenone sensitization with weekly scalp DPC. The length of the CDR3 is 17 residues. Looked up from germline, CDR1 is SGHVS and CDR2 is FNYEAQ. The trim removed 1 base at V and 2 bases at J, leaving 9 bases unmatched. Study-wide results and caveats: Alopecia affected the donors, so their immune response may differ from healthy people's.

A single record per CDR3 protein comes from TCRdb applying MiXCR to the RACE reads. This sample yields tens of thousands of distinct CDR3 sequences, of which approximately 13% are seen a single time; 5.5% to 6.5% belongs to the top ten. The material was whole blood, obtained in connection with sensitization to the hapten diphenylcyclopropenone (DPC). This rearrangement joins TRBV7-6 to TRBJ2-3; 7 bases align to TRBD1. This TCR was sampled from a woman aged 30 to 39 with alopecia areata. Some clones in this sample may be carry-over from other donors' samples. Here the CDR3 reads CASSLEIPGQPTDTQYF. The CDR3 region has the DNA TGTGCCAGCAGCTTAGAAATACCGGGACAGCCCACAGATACGCAGTATTTT.